One sample yielded the 10 T cell receptor beta chains listed below, sequenced in a study of blood T cell repertoires in COVID-19. Clones were sequenced by immunoSEQ multiplex PCR, and TCRdb holds only the in-frame ones, with some missing. The sample lists 450,000 to 500,000 clones; roughly 88% were seen once. Sequenced: peripheral blood. These receptors all come from a human donor in a cohort sampled during active COVID-19.

The CDR3 protein is CASSLATFGTGELFF. The CDR3 region has the DNA TGCGCCAGCAGCTTGGCCACGTTCGGGACCGGGGAGCTGTTTTTT. This sequence joins TRBV5-1 and TRBJ2-2; D gene uncertain. CDR3 size: 15 residues. Germline CDR1 and CDR2: SGHRS and YFSETQ. The V and J ends lost 0 bases and 5 bases respectively, with 11 bases between them. Together with reference TRBV5-1 and TRBJ2-2, the CDR3 gives the full variable domain: KAGVTQTPRYLIKTRGQQVTLSCSPISGHRSVSWYQQTPGQGLQFLFEYFSETQRNKGNFPGRFSGRQFSNSRSEMNVSTLELGDSALYLCASSLATFGTGELFFGEGSRLTVL.

J is TRBJ2-7 and V is TRBV5-1, with 12 positions matching TRBD2. Germline lookup yields CDR1 SGHRS and CDR2 YFSETQ. The CDR3 is 16 amino acids. After removal of 4 bases from V and 4 bases from J, the junction contained 9 bases not matched to a gene. The CDR3 is CASSQGLAGSFYEQYF. The CDR3, as DNA: TGCGCCAGCAGCCAAGGACTAGCGGGATCTTTTTACGAGCAGTACTTC.

The rearrangement uses TRBV10-2 and TRBJ1-1, with 9 nucleotides matching TRBD1. V gave up 6 bases and J gave up 5 bases; unmatched junction bases: 10. The CDR3 spans 15 residues. Per germline, CDR1 WSHSY and CDR2 SAAADI. CDR3 sequence: CASSPGQGASTEAFF. The CDR3, as DNA: TGCGCCAGCAGCCCGGGACAGGGAGCATCAACTGAAGCTTTCTTT.

The gene calls are TRBV7-2 and TRBJ1-1; 9 bases map to TRBD1. The CDR3 extends over 14 amino acids. CDR1 is SGHTA, CDR2 FQGNSA, per germline. V dropped 4 bases and J dropped 4; count of bases not matched to a gene: 4. CDR3 sequence reads: CASSSYRGPTEAFF. The CDR3 DNA follows: TGTGCCAGCAGCTCGTACAGGGGGCCCACTGAAGCTTTCTTT.

The table lists this clone with a count of one. In DNA form, the CDR3 reads TGTGCCTGGAACTTCGGGGGGGGCGGCGGAGAAAAACTGTTTTTT. It translates to CAWNFGGGGGEKLFF. The chain joins TRBV30 to TRBJ1-4; the D gene is possibly TRBD1 (6 bases). CDR1 is GTSNPN, CDR2 SVGIG, per germline (reference sequence). The CDR3 runs to 15 residues. V lost 4 bases and J 8 bases, leaving 20 bases between the germline ends.

V is TRBV19 and J is TRBJ1-5; 9 bases map to TRBD1. The V gene end was trimmed by 0 bases and the J gene end by 8 bases; junction bases not matched to a gene: 14. CDR1 and CDR2 (germline): LNHDA, SQIVND (reference sequence). CDR3 length: 18 residues. The CDR3 region has the DNA TGTGCCAGTAGTATAGATCGTCCCGGGACAGGGCCAATCGAGCCCCAGCATTTT. It yields the protein CASSIDRPGTGPIEPQHF. The full variable domain, rest sourced from reference TRBV19 and TRBJ1-5, is DGGITQSPKYLFRKEGQNVTLSCEQNLNHDAMYWYRQDPGQGLRLIYYSQIVNDFQKGDIAEGYSVSREKKESFPLTVTSAQKNPTAFYLCASSIDRPGTGPIEPQHFGDGTRLSIL.

The chain employs TRBV6-5 and TRBJ1-4; 7 nucleotides match TRBD1. In germline, CDR1 is MNHEY, CDR2 SVGAGI. The CDR3 consists of 15 residues. The trim removed 7 bases at V and 4 bases at J, leaving 9 bases unmatched. Here the CDR3 DNA reads TGTGCCAGCACTCCCCTGGGACAGTTTAATGAAAAACTGTTTTTT. Its protein product is CASTPLGQFNEKLFF.

The CDR3 here is CATHSYSNQPQHF. CDR3 coding DNA: TGTGCCACCCACTCTTATAGCAATCAGCCCCAGCATTTT. The chain employs TRBV6-6 and TRBJ1-5; D is ambiguous. This CDR3 region has 13 residues. Germline CDR1 is MNHNY and CDR2 is SVGAGI (reference sequence). V lost 10 bases, J lost 0 bases, and 10 bases lay in between.

The rearrangement uses TRBV15 and TRBJ2-7; 10 bases map to TRBD1. The V segment lost 8 bases and the J segment 0 bases; nucleotides outside the gene matches: 4. CDR3 length: 14 residues. CDR1 is LNHNV, CDR2 YYDKDF, per germline (reference sequence). CDR3 protein: CATERDRGSYEQYF. CDR3 sequence (DNA): TGTGCCACCGAACGGGACAGGGGCTCCTACGAGCAGTACTTC.

The rearrangement links TRBV7-2 to TRBJ2-1; 8 nucleotides line up with TRBD2. V trimming: 3 bases; J trimming: 9 bases; junction bases outside the gene matches: 7. The CDR3 loop spans 14 amino acids. Germline CDR1 is SGHTA and CDR2 is FQGNSA. CDR3 sequence: CASSLGTRQGEQFF. DNA for the CDR3: TGTGCCAGCAGCTTGGGGACTAGGCAGGGTGAGCAGTTCTTC.